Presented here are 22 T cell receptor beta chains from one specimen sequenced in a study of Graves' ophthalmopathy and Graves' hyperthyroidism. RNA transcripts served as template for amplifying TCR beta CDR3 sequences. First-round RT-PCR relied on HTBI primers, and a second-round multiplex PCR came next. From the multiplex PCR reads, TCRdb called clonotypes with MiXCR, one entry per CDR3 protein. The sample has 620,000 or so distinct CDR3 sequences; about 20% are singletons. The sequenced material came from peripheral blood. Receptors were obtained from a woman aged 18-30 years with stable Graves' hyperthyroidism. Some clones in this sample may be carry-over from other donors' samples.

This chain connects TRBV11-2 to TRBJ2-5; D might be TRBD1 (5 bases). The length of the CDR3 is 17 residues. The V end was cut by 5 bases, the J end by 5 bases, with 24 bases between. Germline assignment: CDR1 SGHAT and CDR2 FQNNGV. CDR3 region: CASSPSIWEQEYETQYF. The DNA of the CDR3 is TGTGCCAGCAGCCCCTCTATCTGGGAACAGGAGTACGAGACCCAGTACTTC.

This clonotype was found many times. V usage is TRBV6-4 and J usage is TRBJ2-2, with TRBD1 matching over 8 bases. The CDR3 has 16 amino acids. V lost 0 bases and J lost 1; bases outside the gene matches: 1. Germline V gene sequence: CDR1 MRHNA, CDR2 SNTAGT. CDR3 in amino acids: CASSDSGTGNTGELFF. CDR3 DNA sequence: TGTGCCAGCAGTGACTCTGGGACAGGGAACACCGGGGAGCTGTTTTTT.

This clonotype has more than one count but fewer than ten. The CDR3 protein is CASSSPTITNYGYTF. Here the CDR3 DNA reads TGTGCCAGCAGTTCCCCCACAATAACTAACTATGGCTACACCTTC. This rearrangement joins TRBV12-3 or TRBV12-4 to TRBJ1-2; D uncertain. The V and J ends lost 4 bases and 0 bases respectively, with 12 bases between them. The CDR3 sequence is 15 residues long.

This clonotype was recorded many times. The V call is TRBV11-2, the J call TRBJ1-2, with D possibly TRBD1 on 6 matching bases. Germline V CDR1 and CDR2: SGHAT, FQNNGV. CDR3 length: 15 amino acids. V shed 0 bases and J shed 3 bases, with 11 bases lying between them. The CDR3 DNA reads TGTGCCAGCAGCTTAGAACAGGGAATTTACTATGGCTACACCTTC. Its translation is CASSLEQGIYYGYTF.

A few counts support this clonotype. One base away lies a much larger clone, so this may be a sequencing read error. The CDR3 spells CASSVAETVTPETEAFF. The CDR3 DNA follows: TGTGCCAGCAGCGTTGCCGAGACAGTGACACCTGAGACTGAAGCTTTCTTT. The chain joins TRBV9 to TRBJ1-1, with D perhaps matching TRBD1 (5 bases). The length of the CDR3 is 17 residues. Trimming removed 2 bases at V and 5 bases at J, with 22 bases between. The germline CDR1 and CDR2 sequences are SGDLS and YYNGEE.

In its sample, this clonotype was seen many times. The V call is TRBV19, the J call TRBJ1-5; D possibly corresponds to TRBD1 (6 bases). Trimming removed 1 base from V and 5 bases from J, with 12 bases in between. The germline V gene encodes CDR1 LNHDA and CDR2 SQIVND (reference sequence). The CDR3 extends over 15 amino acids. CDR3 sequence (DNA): TGTGCCAGTAGTATAGGAACAGGGCGTTATCAGCCCCAGCATTTT. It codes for CASSIGTGRYQPQHF.

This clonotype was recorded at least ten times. CDR3 protein: CAWGLVNTEAFF. Written as DNA, the CDR3 is TGTGCCTGGGGTTTAGTGAACACTGAAGCTTTCTTT. The genes are TRBV30 and TRBJ1-1; D unresolved. Germline CDR1 is GTSNPN and CDR2 is SVGIG (reference sequence). This CDR3 contains 12 residues. Trimming took off 5 bases at V and 0 bases at J, with 7 bases between the two ends. The full variable domain, in which reference TRBV30 and TRBJ1-1 provide the parts outside the CDR3, is SQTIHQWPATLVQPVGSPLSLECTVEGTSNPNLYWYRQAAGRGLQLLFYSVGIGQISSEVPQNLSASRPQDRQFILSSKKLLLSDSGFYLCAWGLVNTEAFFGQGTRLTVV.

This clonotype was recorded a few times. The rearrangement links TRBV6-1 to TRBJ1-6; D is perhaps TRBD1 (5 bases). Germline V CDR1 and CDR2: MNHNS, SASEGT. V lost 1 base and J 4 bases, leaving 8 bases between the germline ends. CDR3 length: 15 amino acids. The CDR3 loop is CASSEGTSYNSPLHF. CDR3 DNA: TGTGCCAGCAGTGAAGGGACATCGTATAATTCACCCCTCCACTTT.

CDR3 nucleotides: TGTGCCAGCAGTACACCGGGCCTATCCGACCCTTATAGCAATCAGCCCCAGCATTTT. As protein: CASSTPGLSDPYSNQPQHF. The chain has TRBV28 and TRBJ1-5; D is undetermined. Trimming removed 5 bases from V and 0 bases from J, with 23 bases in between. Looked up from germline, CDR1 is MDHEN and CDR2 is SYDVKM. The length of the CDR3 is 19 residues.

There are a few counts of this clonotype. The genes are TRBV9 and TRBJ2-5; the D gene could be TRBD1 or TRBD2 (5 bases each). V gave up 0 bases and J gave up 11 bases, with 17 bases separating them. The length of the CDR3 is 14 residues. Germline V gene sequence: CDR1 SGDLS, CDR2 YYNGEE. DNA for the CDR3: TGTGCCAGCAGCGTAGAGGGACCCCGAACGCCGCAGTACTTC. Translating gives CASSVEGPRTPQYF.

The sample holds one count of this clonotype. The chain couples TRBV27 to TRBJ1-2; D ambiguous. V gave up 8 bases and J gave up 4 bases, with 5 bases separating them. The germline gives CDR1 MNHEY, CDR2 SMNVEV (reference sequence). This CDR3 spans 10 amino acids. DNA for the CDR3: TGTGCCAGCCCCCCCTATGGCTACACCTTC. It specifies CASPPYGYTF.

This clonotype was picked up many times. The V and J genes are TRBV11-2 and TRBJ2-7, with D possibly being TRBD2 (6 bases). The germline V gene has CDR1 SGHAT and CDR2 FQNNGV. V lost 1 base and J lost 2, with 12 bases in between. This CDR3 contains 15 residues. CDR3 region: CASSLGVGGTYEQYF. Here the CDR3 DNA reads TGTGCCAGCAGCTTAGGGGTCGGCGGGACCTACGAGCAGTACTTC.

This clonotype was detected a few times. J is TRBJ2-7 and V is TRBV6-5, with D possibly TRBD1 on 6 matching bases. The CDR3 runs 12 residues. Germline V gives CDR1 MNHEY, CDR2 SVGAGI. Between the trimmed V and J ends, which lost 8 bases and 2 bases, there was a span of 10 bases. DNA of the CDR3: TGTGCCAGCCGGACAGCTCCCTACGAGCAGTACTTC. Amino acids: CASRTAPYEQYF.

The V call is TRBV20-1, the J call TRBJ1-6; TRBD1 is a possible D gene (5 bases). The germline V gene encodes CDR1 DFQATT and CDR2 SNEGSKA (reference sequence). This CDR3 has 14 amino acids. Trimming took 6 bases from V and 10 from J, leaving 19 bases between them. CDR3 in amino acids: CSAKRGTLVSPLHF. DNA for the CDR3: TGCAGTGCCAAACGGGGGACGTTAGTCTCACCCCTCCACTTT.

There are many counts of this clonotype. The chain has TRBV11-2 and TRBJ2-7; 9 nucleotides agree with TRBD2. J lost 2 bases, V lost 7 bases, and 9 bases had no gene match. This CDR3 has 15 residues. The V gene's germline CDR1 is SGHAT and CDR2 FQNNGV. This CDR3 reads CASTRLASGAYEQYF. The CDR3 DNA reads TGTGCCAGCACCAGACTGGCTAGCGGGGCCTACGAGCAGTACTTC. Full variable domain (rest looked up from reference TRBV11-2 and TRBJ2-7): EAGVAQSPRYKIIEKRQSVAFWCNPISGHATLYWYQQILGQGPKLLIQFQNNGVVDDSQLPKDRFSAERLKGVDSTLKIQPAKLEDSAVYLCASTRLASGAYEQYFGPGTRLTVT.

The CDR3 reads CASSVGSGGGEQYF. The CDR3 DNA sequence: TGTGCCAGCAGCGTAGGGTCAGGGGGCGGCGAGCAGTACTTC. The chain links TRBV9 to TRBJ2-7; 8 bases map to TRBD1. From germline, CDR1 is SGDLS and CDR2 YYNGEE. The CDR3 is made up of 14 amino acids. J lost 6 bases, V lost 0 bases, and 5 bases had no gene match. Supplemented by reference TRBV9 and TRBJ2-7, the full variable domain reads DSGVTQTPKHLITATGQRVTLRCSPRSGDLSVYWYQQSLDQGLQFLIQYYNGEERAKGNILERFSAQQFPDLHSELNLSSLELGDSALYFCASSVGSGGGEQYFGPGTRLTVT.

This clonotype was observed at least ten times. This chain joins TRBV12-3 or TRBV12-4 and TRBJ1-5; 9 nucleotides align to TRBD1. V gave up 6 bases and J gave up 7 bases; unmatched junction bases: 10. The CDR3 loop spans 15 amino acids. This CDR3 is CASRLTGGAGQPQHF. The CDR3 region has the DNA TGTGCCAGCAGGCTTACAGGGGGCGCAGGACAGCCCCAGCATTTT.

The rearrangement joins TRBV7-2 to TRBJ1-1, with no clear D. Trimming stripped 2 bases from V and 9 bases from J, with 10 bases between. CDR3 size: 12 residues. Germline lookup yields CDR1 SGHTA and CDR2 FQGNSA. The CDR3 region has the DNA TGTGCCAGCAGCTTATATATAGGCCAAGCTTTCTTT. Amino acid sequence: CASSLYIGQAFF.

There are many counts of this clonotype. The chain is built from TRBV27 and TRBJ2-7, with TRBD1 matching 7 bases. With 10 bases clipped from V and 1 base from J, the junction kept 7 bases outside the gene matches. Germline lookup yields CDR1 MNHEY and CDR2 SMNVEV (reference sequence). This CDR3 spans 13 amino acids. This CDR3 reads CATARGQSYEQYF. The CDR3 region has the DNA TGTGCCACCGCACGGGGACAGTCCTACGAGCAGTACTTC.

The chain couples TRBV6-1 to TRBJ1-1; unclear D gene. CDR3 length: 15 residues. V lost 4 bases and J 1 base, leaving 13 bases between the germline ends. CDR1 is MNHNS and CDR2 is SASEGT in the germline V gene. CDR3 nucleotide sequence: TGTGCCAGCAGTGCCTATAGGGTTACGAACACTGAAGCTTTCTTT. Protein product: CASSAYRVTNTEAFF.

The chain's CDR3 is CSVEGAGRAGETQYF. CDR3 in DNA: TGCAGCGTTGAGGGGGCCGGGAGGGCCGGGGAGACCCAGTACTTC. The rearrangement links TRBV29-1 to TRBJ2-5; 8 nucleotides line up with TRBD2. Unmatched junction bases numbered 11, after V lost 3 bases and J lost 5 bases. The CDR3 consists of 15 residues. Looked up from germline, CDR1 is SQVTM and CDR2 is ANQGSEA.

Written as DNA, the CDR3 is TGTGCCAGCAGTCGCAACACTTCACCCCTCCACTTT. Its protein is CASSRNTSPLHF. The chain has TRBV28 and TRBJ1-6; no reliable D call. The CDR3 length is 12 residues. Trimming took off 5 bases at V and 9 bases at J, with 8 bases between the two ends. In germline, CDR1 is MDHEN, CDR2 SYDVKM.